The 13 T cell receptor beta chains below come from one sample, sequenced in a study of CD8+CD57+ T cells in acquired aplastic anemia. The template for TCR beta VDJ and CDR3 sequence profiling was genomic DNA. TCRdb re-analysed the reads in MiXCR, keeping a single row per CDR3 protein. This sample has roughly 240,000 distinct CDR3 sequences, with more than 40% found just once. The authors sequenced patients whose flow cytometry had shown CD8+CD57+ cell expansion. Sequencing was done on a sample of sorted CD4+, CD8+, or CD8+CD57+ T cells (not recorded which) from PBMCs. The receptors originated from a human donor with aplastic anemia.

The V gene is TRBV25-1, the J gene TRBJ1-3, with D unclear. The germline V gene encodes CDR1 MGHDK and CDR2 SYGVNS. CDR3 size: 13 residues. V lost 4 bases, J lost 0 bases, and 4 bases lay in between. The CDR3 DNA follows: TGTGCCAGCAGTGGTTTCTCTGGAAACACCATATATTTT. As protein: CASSGFSGNTIYF.

This clonotype was observed many times. This chain uses TRBV10-3 with TRBJ2-2; tentatively, D is TRBD2 (5 bases). The V gene's germline CDR1 is ENHRY and CDR2 SYGVKD. Trimming shortened V by 8 bases and J by 7 bases, and 5 bases separated the two germline ends. This CDR3 contains 10 residues. The CDR3 loop is CAIRDGELFF. CDR3 DNA: TGTGCCATCCGGGACGGGGAGCTGTTTTTT.

This clonotype was counted at least ten times. This chain uses TRBV25-1 with TRBJ2-7; possible D gene TRBD1, 6 bases. The CDR3 runs to 13 residues. The V end lost 3 bases, the J end lost 7 bases, and 13 bases lay between the germline ends. Per the germline V gene, CDR1 is MGHDK and CDR2 is SYGVNS. The CDR3 sequence: CASSEGAMGEQYF. As DNA, the CDR3 is TGTGCCAGCAGTGAGGGGGCAATGGGGGAGCAGTACTTC.

This clonotype was counted only a few times. The chain recombines TRBV5-6 with TRBJ2-1; TRBD1 is a possible D gene (9 bases). Trimming took off 4 bases at V and 0 bases at J, with 29 bases between the two ends. Germline V gene sequence: CDR1 SGHDT, CDR2 YYEEEE. The CDR3 loop spans 21 amino acids. The CDR3 coding sequence is TGTGCCAGCAGCCAACAGGGGGCAGGCGGGAGGCCATCTTACTCCTACAATGAGCAGTTCTTC. Translated: CASSQQGAGGRPSYSYNEQFF.

There are many counts of this clonotype. The rearrangement links TRBV9 to TRBJ2-5; D is unresolved. Germline CDR1 is SGDLS and CDR2 is YYNGEE. CDR3 length: 15 amino acids. V was cut by 0 bases and J by 5 bases, with 14 bases left in between. The CDR3 spells CASSVAFSNLETQYF. The CDR3 coding sequence is TGTGCCAGCAGCGTAGCTTTCAGCAACCTCGAGACCCAGTACTTC.

This clonotype came up a few times. This chain joins TRBV27 and TRBJ1-2, with TRBD1 as a possible D gene (5 bases). This CDR3 region has 13 residues. Per germline, CDR1 MNHEY and CDR2 SMNVEV (reference sequence). V lost 6 bases to trimming and J lost 4 bases, with 12 bases between them. CDR3 sequence: CASRGRVSYGYTF. Written as DNA, the CDR3 is TGTGCCAGCAGAGGCAGGGTGAGCTATGGCTACACCTTC.

CDR3 protein: CASSPGQGDHEQYF. The CDR3 nucleotides are TGCGCCAGCAGCCCGGGACAGGGGGATCACGAGCAGTACTTC. The chain recombines TRBV10-1 with TRBJ2-7; TRBD1 aligns across 11 bases. Germline CDR1 is WNHNN and CDR2 is SYGVQD (reference sequence). There are 14 residues in the CDR3. Trimming took 6 bases from V and 5 from J; bases not matched to a gene: 6.

There are a few counts of this clonotype. V gene TRBV20-1 combines with J gene TRBJ2-7; 8 bases line up with TRBD2. The CDR3 contains 13 residues. Trimming removed 6 bases from V and 2 bases from J; junction bases left unmatched: 6. Per germline, CDR1 DFQATT and CDR2 SNEGSKA (reference sequence). The CDR3 loop is CSAKRGPTYEQYF. CDR3 DNA: TGCAGTGCAAAGCGGGGGCCTACCTACGAGCAGTACTTC.

This clonotype was seen repeatedly, ten times or more. CDR3 protein: CASSYTGNTEAFF. The CDR3 DNA is TGTGCCAGCAGCTATACAGGGAACACTGAAGCTTTCTTT. The chain is built from TRBV11-3 and TRBJ1-1; tentative D call: TRBD1 (5 bases). The CDR3 totals 13 residues. V was cut by 4 bases and J by 1 base, with 7 bases left in between. Germline V lookup: CDR1 SGHNT, CDR2 YENEEA.

This clonotype was observed a few times. The V call is TRBV5-1, the J call TRBJ2-7; D is unclear. V dropped 4 bases and J dropped 0 bases, with 14 bases sitting between them. The CDR3 is 15 residues long. Germline loops: CDR1 SGHRS, CDR2 YFSETQ. The CDR3 bases are TGCGCCAGCAGCGACTTTCCGGAGAGCTCCTACGAGCAGTACTTC. Encoded protein: CASSDFPESSYEQYF. Complete variable domain (other parts from reference TRBV5-1 and TRBJ2-7): KAGVTQTPRYLIKTRGQQVTLSCSPISGHRSVSWYQQTPGQGLQFLFEYFSETQRNKGNFPGRFSGRQFSNSRSEMNVSTLELGDSALYLCASSDFPESSYEQYFGPGTRLTVT.

Remarks on this clonotype: The germline gene is not matched at one end of the junction; a read error may be the cause. The V gene is TRBV7-9, the J gene TRBJ1-2; unclear D gene. The CDR3 extends over 13 amino acids. CDR1 SEHNR and CDR2 FQNEAQ come from the germline V gene (reference sequence). This CDR3 reads CAGSLVGNYGYTF. DNA for the CDR3: TGTGCCGGCAGCTTAGTGGGGAACTATGGCTACACCTTC.

This clonotype appeared a few times. The chain has TRBV30 and TRBJ2-1; possibly TRBD2 for D (5 bases). Germline CDR1 reads GTSNPN; CDR2 reads SVGIG (reference sequence). V was shortened by 2 bases and J by 2 bases, with 7 bases between the two germline ends. This CDR3 region has 13 residues. Here the CDR3 DNA reads TGTGCCTGGAGTAGCGGAACCTACAATGAGCAGTTCTTC. This encodes CAWSSGTYNEQFF.

In its sample, this clonotype was seen many times. V gene TRBV5-1 combines with J gene TRBJ2-7; D is unresolved. There are 13 residues in the CDR3. Germline CDR1 is SGHRS and CDR2 is YFSETQ. Trimming removed 1 base at V and 3 bases at J, with 8 bases between. CDR3 residues: CASSLSRSYEQYF. CDR3 DNA: TGCGCCAGCAGCTTGTCCAGGAGCTACGAGCAGTACTTC.